Listed below are T cell receptor beta chains from one sample, sequenced in a study of neoadjuvant nivolumab and ipilimumab in lung cancer. The protocol was immunoSEQ multiplex PCR, while the TCRdb copy is restricted to in-frame clones and leaves out a portion. The data hold about 17,000 clones, with roughly three quarters observed a single time. The sequences come from tumor tissue, collected after neoadjuvant nivolumab, alone or with ipilimumab, at or shortly before surgery. The receptors shown here come from an adult with non-small cell lung cancer. CDR3s include the opening cysteine and the closing phenylalanine or tryptophan. The order of the fields is D gene, J gene, clone size, V gene, CDR3 DNA, CDR3 protein. D genes are given only for firm matches. Size is stated for part of the rows, as once, few or many counts, or as a class when the clone is expanded.

d_gene: -; j_gene: TRBJ1-1; abundance: -; v_gene: TRBV19; CDR3nt: TGTGCCAGTAAGAGAGCAGGGACCAACACTGAAGCTTTCTTT; CDR3aa: CASKRAGTNTEAFF
d_gene: TRBD1; j_gene: TRBJ1-2; abundance: -; v_gene: TRBV28; CDR3nt: TGTGCCAGCAGTCTACCCCACCCGGGACAGGGGAATGGCTACACCTTC; CDR3aa: CASSLPHPGQGNGYTF
d_gene: -; j_gene: TRBJ1-1; abundance: once; v_gene: TRBV5-5; CDR3nt: TGTGCCAGCAGTACGGACCTGAACACTGAAGCTTTCTTT; CDR3aa: CASSTDLNTEAFF
d_gene: TRBD1; j_gene: TRBJ1-1; abundance: -; v_gene: TRBV7-3; CDR3nt: TGTGCCAGCAGCAAAAATCACAGGGGCGAAGCTTTCTTT; CDR3aa: CASSKNHRGEAFF
d_gene: TRBD1; j_gene: TRBJ1-2; abundance: -; v_gene: TRBV19; CDR3nt: TGTGCCAGCAATCAACAGGGGGCAGGGGGCTACACCTTC; CDR3aa: CASNQQGAGGYTF
d_gene: TRBD1; j_gene: TRBJ2-2; abundance: -; v_gene: TRBV19; CDR3nt: TGTGCCGGTAAGGACAGGACGCACACCGGGGAGCTGTTTTTT; CDR3aa: CAGKDRTHTGELFF
d_gene: -; j_gene: TRBJ2-1; abundance: -; v_gene: TRBV5-1; CDR3nt: TGCGCCAGCAGCGATCCAGGACGGGACGGTAATGAGCAGTTCTTC; CDR3aa: CASSDPGRDGNEQFF
d_gene: -; j_gene: TRBJ2-5; abundance: -; v_gene: TRBV9; CDR3nt: TGTGCCAGCAGCCCTGGGACCAGCACTAAAGAGACCCAGTACTTC; CDR3aa: CASSPGTSTKETQYF
d_gene: -; j_gene: TRBJ2-3; abundance: -; v_gene: TRBV14; CDR3nt: TGTGCCAGCAGCTACGGAGGGGGCTTCACAGATACGCAGTATTTT; CDR3aa: CASSYGGGFTDTQYF
d_gene: -; j_gene: TRBJ1-2; abundance: -; v_gene: TRBV6-5; CDR3nt: TGTGCCAGCAGTTACTCGACGGGGGTCTATGGCTACACCTTC; CDR3aa: CASSYSTGVYGYTF
d_gene: -; j_gene: TRBJ1-2; abundance: -; v_gene: TRBV9; CDR3nt: TGTGCCAGCAGCGTAGCAGGGGATAGGGGCTACACCTTC; CDR3aa: CASSVAGDRGYTF
d_gene: -; j_gene: TRBJ1-5; abundance: -; v_gene: TRBV10-3; CDR3nt: TGTGCCATCAGTGACCAGGGTGGGACTCAGCCCCAGCATTTT; CDR3aa: CAISDQGGTQPQHF
d_gene: -; j_gene: TRBJ1-6; abundance: -; v_gene: TRBV6-1; CDR3nt: TGTGCCAGCAGTGAAACTCAGGGTAGCAATTCACCCCTCCACTTT; CDR3aa: CASSETQGSNSPLHF
d_gene: -; j_gene: TRBJ2-1; abundance: -; v_gene: TRBV7-2; CDR3nt: TGTGCCAGCAGCCCGCAGGGGGGGGCAGCTTACAATGAGCAGTTCTTC; CDR3aa: CASSPQGGAAYNEQFF
d_gene: TRBD2; j_gene: TRBJ2-4; abundance: few; v_gene: TRBV7-2; CDR3nt: TGTGCCAGCAGCTTGAGAAGCGGGGGGGCCGGAAACATTCAGTACTTC; CDR3aa: CASSLRSGGAGNIQYF
d_gene: -; j_gene: TRBJ2-7; abundance: -; v_gene: TRBV29-1; CDR3nt: TGCAGCGCGGGGAGGCACATTAGTTTTTCCTACGAGCAGTACTTC; CDR3aa: CSAGRHISFSYEQYF
d_gene: TRBD2; j_gene: TRBJ2-7; abundance: -; v_gene: TRBV6-6; CDR3nt: TGTGCCAGCACCACGGGGGGGCGGTCCTACGAGCAGTACTTC; CDR3aa: CASTTGGRSYEQYF
d_gene: -; j_gene: TRBJ1-2; abundance: -; v_gene: TRBV30; CDR3nt: TGTGCCTGGACCCCCGACGGGAACTATGGCTACACCTTC; CDR3aa: CAWTPDGNYGYTF
d_gene: TRBD1; j_gene: TRBJ1-2; abundance: -; v_gene: TRBV5-6; CDR3nt: TGTGCCAGCAGCCTCGAGCGACAGGGTGTGCAGCGGATCTATGGCTACACCTTC; CDR3aa: CASSLERQGVQRIYGYTF
d_gene: -; j_gene: TRBJ2-2; abundance: few; v_gene: TRBV7-6; CDR3nt: TGTGCCAGCAGCTTAAATTGGGGGACGAACACCGGGGAGCTGTTTTTT; CDR3aa: CASSLNWGTNTGELFF
d_gene: TRBD2; j_gene: TRBJ2-5; abundance: -; v_gene: TRBV9; CDR3nt: TGTGCCAGCAGCCGCGGTAGCGGGGGGGCGGAGACCCAGTACTTC; CDR3aa: CASSRGSGGAETQYF
d_gene: -; j_gene: TRBJ2-7; abundance: few; v_gene: TRBV4-1; CDR3nt: TGCGCCAGCAGCCAAGGGGGAATCGAGCAGTACTTC; CDR3aa: CASSQGGIEQYF
d_gene: -; j_gene: TRBJ2-2; abundance: -; v_gene: TRBV10-3; CDR3nt: TGTGCCATCAGTGATGGGCTGTACACCGGGGAGCTGTTTTTT; CDR3aa: CAISDGLYTGELFF
d_gene: -; j_gene: TRBJ1-2; abundance: few; v_gene: TRBV5-5; CDR3nt: TGTGCCAGCAGCTTGCCAGGGGAGGGGAGGTATGGCTACACCTTC; CDR3aa: CASSLPGEGRYGYTF
d_gene: -; j_gene: TRBJ1-4; abundance: medium-sized; v_gene: TRBV5-6; CDR3nt: TGTGCCAGCAGCTTTGGAGGGATTAATGAAAAACTGTTTTTT; CDR3aa: CASSFGGINEKLFF
d_gene: TRBD2; j_gene: TRBJ2-3; abundance: -; v_gene: TRBV9; CDR3nt: TGTGCCAGCAGCGCGAGCGGGGGATCCACAGATACGCAGTATTTT; CDR3aa: CASSASGGSTDTQYF
d_gene: TRBD1; j_gene: TRBJ1-6; abundance: -; v_gene: TRBV6-1; CDR3nt: TGTGCCAGCAGTGAATTAACAGGGGCGATTAATTCACCCCTCCACTTT; CDR3aa: CASSELTGAINSPLHF
d_gene: -; j_gene: TRBJ1-5; abundance: -; v_gene: TRBV6-6; CDR3nt: TGTGCCAGCAGTTCCCGCGGGCCCCAGCATTTT; CDR3aa: CASSSRGPQHF
d_gene: TRBD1; j_gene: TRBJ2-5; abundance: -; v_gene: TRBV9; CDR3nt: TGTGCCAGCAGCGTACAGGGGGAGCGCCAAGAGACCCAGTACTTC; CDR3aa: CASSVQGERQETQYF
d_gene: -; j_gene: TRBJ1-1; abundance: few; v_gene: TRBV5-5; CDR3nt: TGTGCCACGCGGGGGGACTTGAACACTGAAGCTTTCTTT; CDR3aa: CATRGDLNTEAFF
d_gene: -; j_gene: TRBJ1-6; abundance: -; v_gene: TRBV7-2; CDR3nt: TGTGCCAGCAGCTTAGGGTTGGCCCAAAATTCACCCCTCCACTTT; CDR3aa: CASSLGLAQNSPLHF
d_gene: -; j_gene: TRBJ2-7; abundance: few; v_gene: TRBV7-2; CDR3nt: TGTGCCAGCAGCTTAGAAGTGGCCTCAGCCTACGAGCAGTACTTC; CDR3aa: CASSLEVASAYEQYF
d_gene: -; j_gene: TRBJ1-2; abundance: -; v_gene: TRBV6-5; CDR3nt: TGTGCCAGCAGTTACTCGGGGGCCCGTGGCTACACCTTC; CDR3aa: CASSYSGARGYTF
d_gene: TRBD1; j_gene: TRBJ1-1; abundance: -; v_gene: TRBV13; CDR3nt: TGTGCCAGCAGGGACAGGGCCAGCACTGAAGCTTTCTTT; CDR3aa: CASRDRASTEAFF
d_gene: TRBD1; j_gene: TRBJ1-1; abundance: -; v_gene: TRBV2; CDR3nt: TGTGCCAGCAAGTACCATGAGGGCGGACAGGGTTCGGCTTTCTTT; CDR3aa: CASKYHEGGQGSAFF
d_gene: -; j_gene: TRBJ1-2; abundance: -; v_gene: TRBV10-2; CDR3nt: TGCGCCAGCAGTGACGGCAGGTCGTTTTCAGCTAACTATGGCTACACCTTC; CDR3aa: CASSDGRSFSANYGYTF
d_gene: -; j_gene: TRBJ1-4; abundance: -; v_gene: TRBV7-9; CDR3nt: TGTGCCAGCAGCTTAGGATTCGCAAGGTGGCATGAAAAACTGTTTTTT; CDR3aa: CASSLGFARWHEKLFF
d_gene: -; j_gene: TRBJ1-2; abundance: -; v_gene: TRBV6-1; CDR3nt: TGTGCCAGCATCCTGGGGGCCGCTAACTATGGCTACACCTTC; CDR3aa: CASILGAANYGYTF
d_gene: TRBD1; j_gene: TRBJ2-2; abundance: few; v_gene: TRBV7-8; CDR3nt: TGTGCCAGCAGCTCCGGGACAGAGAACACCGGGGAGCTGTTTTTT; CDR3aa: CASSSGTENTGELFF
d_gene: -; j_gene: TRBJ2-3; abundance: -; v_gene: TRBV5-4; CDR3nt: TGTGCCAGCAGCTTGGGGCCTTCCGGAGATACGCAGTATTTT; CDR3aa: CASSLGPSGDTQYF
d_gene: TRBD1; j_gene: TRBJ1-1; abundance: -; v_gene: TRBV29-1; CDR3nt: TGCAGCGTTGACAAAGACAGGGGGCGAGGGGACACTGAAGCTTTCTTT; CDR3aa: CSVDKDRGRGDTEAFF
d_gene: TRBD1; j_gene: TRBJ1-2; abundance: -; v_gene: TRBV18; CDR3nt: TGTGCCAGCTCACCATCTCTACAGGGGCACGGAGGGCGTGATGGCTACACCTTC; CDR3aa: CASSPSLQGHGGRDGYTF
d_gene: -; j_gene: TRBJ1-6; abundance: -; v_gene: TRBV5-1; CDR3nt: TGCGCCAGCAGCTTGGACAGTGAATCACCCCTCCACTTT; CDR3aa: CASSLDSESPLHF
d_gene: -; j_gene: TRBJ2-5; abundance: -; v_gene: TRBV29-1; CDR3nt: TGCAGCGCCCCCGGACAGCCCCACCTGTACCAAGAGACCCAGTACTTC; CDR3aa: CSAPGQPHLYQETQYF
d_gene: -; j_gene: TRBJ1-1; abundance: -; v_gene: TRBV5-6; CDR3nt: TGTGCCAGCAGCCCTCAATTTGTGAACACTGAAGCTTTCTTT; CDR3aa: CASSPQFVNTEAFF
d_gene: -; j_gene: TRBJ2-6; abundance: -; v_gene: TRBV7-2; CDR3nt: TGTGCCAGCAGCTTAGGAGGGACGGTGGCTGGGGCCAACGTCCTGACTTTC; CDR3aa: CASSLGGTVAGANVLTF
d_gene: -; j_gene: TRBJ2-1; abundance: -; v_gene: TRBV18; CDR3nt: TGTGCCAGCTCACCAAGTCAGGGCTCCTACAATGAGCAGTTCTTC; CDR3aa: CASSPSQGSYNEQFF
d_gene: -; j_gene: TRBJ1-6; abundance: -; v_gene: TRBV19; CDR3nt: TGTGCCAGTAGACCTACCAGCGGGGGCAGGTATAATTCACCCCTCCACTTT; CDR3aa: CASRPTSGGRYNSPLHF
d_gene: TRBD1; j_gene: TRBJ1-5; abundance: -; v_gene: TRBV29-1; CDR3nt: TGCAGCGTTCGGCAGGGGGCACAGCCCCAGCATTTT; CDR3aa: CSVRQGAQPQHF
d_gene: -; j_gene: TRBJ2-4; abundance: -; v_gene: TRBV7-2; CDR3nt: TGTGCCAGCAGCCCGAGGGACTCAGGCATTCAGTACTTC; CDR3aa: CASSPRDSGIQYF
d_gene: -; j_gene: TRBJ1-1; abundance: -; v_gene: TRBV6-9; CDR3nt: TGTGCCAGCAGTTACTCGTCCTCGAGAAGATTCACTGAAGCTTTCTTT; CDR3aa: CASSYSSSRRFTEAFF
d_gene: TRBD1; j_gene: TRBJ1-4; abundance: -; v_gene: TRBV11-2; CDR3nt: TGTGCCAGCACCCTGAGGGGGACAGTGGCAATGGAGGGAGAAAAACTGTTTTTT; CDR3aa: CASTLRGTVAMEGEKLFF
d_gene: TRBD2; j_gene: TRBJ2-7; abundance: -; v_gene: TRBV5-5; CDR3nt: TGTGCCACTGGGAGCGGGGGGCCCTACGAGCAGTACTTC; CDR3aa: CATGSGGPYEQYF
d_gene: -; j_gene: TRBJ2-5; abundance: medium-sized; v_gene: TRBV15; CDR3nt: TGTGCCACCAGACGGCCCGGGGGCCAAGAGACCCAGTACTTC; CDR3aa: CATRRPGGQETQYF
d_gene: -; j_gene: TRBJ2-1; abundance: medium-sized; v_gene: TRBV10-3; CDR3nt: TGTGCCATCAGTGAGGGGGGGAATGAGCAGTTCTTC; CDR3aa: CAISEGGNEQFF